This T cell receptor beta chain was documented in a study of cytomegalovirus exposure and HLA in healthy donors. Study-level points and caveats: It has been reported that TCR beta sequences accurately predicted the HLA-A and HLA-B alleles of most subjects.

60 Vbeta and 13 Jbeta primers were used in PCR. Clones were read by immunoSEQ multiplex PCR, and TCRdb kept only the in-frame ones, dropping some. The data hold some 150,000 clones, with over 60% observed a single time. A note on this clone: Antigen: not known.

Nominally healthy donors provided the samples, though records likely missed some immune exposures. Sequenced input: PBMCs. This receptor was obtained from a woman aged 25 to 39 in good health and CMV-seronegative.

CDR3 loop: CASSSRTGYEKLFF. In nucleotides, the CDR3 is TGTGCCAGCAGTTCGAGGACAGGGTATGAAAAACTGTTTTTT. The V and J genes are TRBV2 and TRBJ1-4; 8 nucleotides align to TRBD1. J lost 6 bases, V lost 5 bases, and 5 bases had no gene match. This CDR3 spans 14 amino acids. The germline CDR1 and CDR2 sequences are SNHLY and FYNNEI.